The T cell receptor beta chain described here comes from a study of T-cell memory formation after mild COVID-19. Study-wide context: Clusters of TCRs were largely donor specific. General study results and limits: Memory cells collected pre-infection included some clones that later responded, suggesting cross-reactive memory joined. Chiefly within CM and EM were the contracting CD4+ clones; CD8+ ones were within EMRA.

TCRdb analysed the 5' RACE reads with MiXCR anew, one entry per CDR3 protein. The data contain roughly 150,000 distinct CDR3 sequences, 10% to 15% of them singletons. Germline V gives CDR1 MNHEY, CDR2 SMNVEV (reference sequence). The CDR3 is made up of 13 amino acids. Trimming cost V 5 bases and J 3 bases; bases outside gene matches: 4. This clonotype was recorded a few times. Its antigen is undetermined. The sample consisted of PBMCs or a T cell subset sorted from them (not recorded which). V usage is TRBV27 and J usage is TRBJ2-7, with 7 positions matching TRBD1. The TCR comes from a man younger than 35 who had mild COVID-19 (a few samples of this study predate the infection). Cell type and time point are not known. CDR3 DNA: TGTGCCAGCAGTATCCGACAGGGCTACGAGCAGTACGTC. This translates into CASSIRQGYEQYV.